The 17 T cell receptor beta chains below were found in one sample sequenced in a study of T-cell reconstitution after alpha-beta-depleted transplantation in children. During its preparation, the TCRbeta library received unique molecular identifiers. Using its own MiXCR run on the PCR reads, TCRdb lists one record per CDR3 protein. This sample has 550,000 to 600,000 distinct CDR3 sequences, with 20% to 25% found just once. The source material was PBMCs, mostly from graft donor cells, sampled 360 days after TCRalphabeta/CD19-depleted stem cell transplant. The receptors come from a boy less than two years old who had a stem cell transplant for acute myeloid leukemia, so the T cells may come from the graft donor.

This clonotype was found a few times. This chain links TRBV12-3 or TRBV12-4 with TRBJ2-2; the D call may be TRBD1 or TRBD2 (5 bases each). The CDR3 is 15 amino acids. Trimming left V 5 bases short and J 5 bases short, with 15 bases between. This chain's CDR3 is CASSPQGVLTGELFF. CDR3 nucleotides: TGTGCCAGCAGTCCTCAGGGAGTCCTAACCGGGGAGCTGTTTTTT.

This clonotype was detected a few times. The V gene is TRBV12-3 or TRBV12-4, the J gene TRBJ2-7; TRBD1 is a possible D gene (5 bases). V was shortened by 0 bases and J by 1 base, with 13 bases between the two germline ends. The CDR3 contains 16 residues. The CDR3 DNA is TGTGCCAGCAGTTTAGCCCTAGGGGCCCTATCCTACGAGCAGTACTTC. It is translated as CASSLALGALSYEQYF.

This clonotype has at least ten counts. The chain has TRBV7-9 and TRBJ2-1; unclear D gene. V was trimmed by 1 base and J by 6 bases, leaving 13 bases between them. CDR1 is SEHNR, CDR2 FQNEAQ, per germline (reference sequence). CDR3 size: 15 residues. The CDR3 reads CASSLEGPATNEQFF. The CDR3 nucleotides read TGTGCCAGCAGCTTAGAGGGTCCGGCGACCAATGAGCAGTTCTTC.

The sample holds many counts of this clonotype. V usage is TRBV7-9 and J usage is TRBJ2-7, with TRBD1 identical over 7 bases. The CDR3 is 15 amino acids. With V trimmed by 5 bases and J by 4 bases, 11 bases remained unmatched. Germline lookup yields CDR1 SEHNR and CDR2 FQNEAQ (reference sequence). CDR3 sequence reads: CASSPRDSSLYEQYF. Here the CDR3 DNA reads TGTGCCAGCAGCCCCCGGGACAGCTCACTATACGAGCAGTACTTC.

The sample holds a few counts of this clonotype. This chain links TRBV6-5 with TRBJ1-1, with D uncertain. The CDR3 runs 12 residues. CDR1 is MNHEY and CDR2 is SVGAGI in the germline V gene. CDR3 nucleotides: TGTGCTGCGGGATTTCGGAACACTGAAGCTTTCTTT. It encodes CAAGFRNTEAFF.

In its sample, this clonotype was seen a few times. V gene TRBV20-1 combines with J gene TRBJ1-5; D remains unclear. The ends were cut back, 2 bases at V and 4 bases at J, with 9 bases in the middle. The CDR3 length is 13 residues. Germline lookup yields CDR1 DFQATT and CDR2 SNEGSKA (reference sequence). Here the CDR3 reads CSARMDPNQPQHF. For the CDR3, the DNA is TGCAGTGCTAGAATGGACCCTAATCAGCCCCAGCATTTT.

In this sample, this clonotype turned up many times. This chain uses TRBV29-1 with TRBJ2-7; TRBD2 matches at 8 bases. The trim removed 3 bases at V and 6 bases at J, leaving 4 bases unmatched. The CDR3 runs to 12 residues. The germline CDR1 and CDR2 sequences are SQVTM and ANQGSEA. CDR3 amino acids: CSVETGGSEQYF. DNA for the CDR3: TGCAGCGTTGAGACGGGGGGGAGCGAGCAGTACTTC.

The table lists this clonotype with many counts. The chain links TRBV5-1 to TRBJ2-7; TRBD1 agrees at 7 bases. Germline-derived CDR1 and CDR2 are SGHRS and YFSETQ. This CDR3 has 14 residues. V dropped 1 base and J dropped 3; count of bases not matched to a gene: 4. CDR3 residues: CASSLNRDSYEQYF. In nucleotides, the CDR3 is TGCGCCAGCAGCTTGAACCGGGACAGCTACGAGCAGTACTTC.

This clonotype was counted ten times or more. CDR3 sequence: CSARGPDRVNNYGYTF. CDR3 DNA: TGCAGTGCTAGAGGCCCCGACAGGGTCAACAACTATGGCTACACCTTC. This rearrangement joins TRBV20-1 to TRBJ1-2, with 7 bases that match TRBD1. CDR3 size: 16 residues. After removal of 1 base from V and 2 bases from J, the junction contained 10 bases not matched to a gene. The germline CDR1 and CDR2 sequences are DFQATT and SNEGSKA (reference sequence).

This clonotype was observed at least ten times. The chain has TRBV20-1 and TRBJ1-4, with D maybe TRBD1 (6 bases). V was cut by 6 bases and J by 7 bases, with 21 bases left in between. There are 15 residues in the CDR3. CDR1 and CDR2 from the germline V gene are DFQATT and SNEGSKA (reference sequence). CDR3 residues: CSARGEGVVREKLFF. The DNA of the CDR3 is TGCAGTGCCCGCGGAGAGGGGGTTGTGCGTGAAAAACTGTTTTTT.

The chain uses TRBV24-1 and TRBJ2-1; the match to TRBD1 covers 7 bases. The CDR3 totals 16 residues. J was trimmed by 3 bases and V by 3 bases; bases with no gene match: 7. Germline values: CDR1 KGHDR, CDR2 SFDVKD. The CDR3 sequence: CATSDPRGQFYNEQFF. The CDR3 DNA sequence: TGTGCCACCAGTGATCCAAGGGGACAGTTCTACAATGAGCAGTTCTTC.

This clonotype turned up a few times. V gene TRBV7-9 combines with J gene TRBJ1-4, with D unclear. The germline V gene encodes CDR1 SEHNR and CDR2 FQNEAQ (reference sequence). Deletions cut 5 bases from V and 8 bases from J, with 18 bases between. The CDR3 spans 15 residues. Here the CDR3 reads CASSTTAHQKEKLFF. The CDR3 DNA follows: TGTGCCAGCAGCACAACAGCGCACCAAAAAGAAAAACTGTTTTTT.

The table lists this clonotype with a few counts. The chain recombines TRBV12-3 or TRBV12-4 with TRBJ2-5; D not certain. V was pared by 3 bases and J by 10 bases, with 9 bases between. The CDR3 runs to 11 residues. The CDR3 DNA follows: TGTGCCAGCAGTTTGGGTGGGGACCAGTACTTC. Its translation is CASSLGGDQYF.

The chain's CDR3 is CASSSLGSGKNEQYF. DNA for the CDR3: TGTGCCAGCAGCTCCCTCGGGTCAGGGAAAAACGAGCAGTACTTC. The chain employs TRBV7-2 and TRBJ2-7, with D possibly TRBD1 on 5 matching bases. CDR1 is SGHTA and CDR2 is FQGNSA in the germline V gene. This CDR3 has 15 residues. The V end lost 4 bases, the J end lost 5 bases, and 18 bases lay between the germline ends.

The sample holds a few counts of this clonotype. The chain uses TRBV20-1 and TRBJ2-3; 12 bases agree with TRBD1. The V and J ends lost 6 bases and 4 bases, in that order; junction bases with no gene match: 11. The CDR3 runs to 16 residues. Germline V lookup: CDR1 DFQATT, CDR2 SNEGSKA (reference sequence). The CDR3 sequence is CSANDRDRGLPDTQYF. The CDR3 region has the DNA TGCAGTGCAAACGATCGGGACAGGGGGCTGCCAGATACGCAGTATTTT.

This clonotype has a count of ten or more. V gene TRBV28 combines with J gene TRBJ1-1; 7 bases are a match to TRBD1. The CDR3 length is 15 residues. CDR1 and CDR2 (germline): MDHEN, SYDVKM. V lost 5 bases and J lost 5; bases outside the gene matches: 11. CDR3 DNA: TGTGCCAGCAGTCGTACCACAGGGGTAGGGACTGAAGCTTTCTTT. Translating it yields CASSRTTGVGTEAFF.

This clonotype was seen at least ten times. The rearrangement uses TRBV25-1 and TRBJ2-3; D is undetermined. Germline V gene data show CDR1 as MGHDK and CDR2 as SYGVNS. This CDR3 has 15 residues. Between the trimmed V and J ends, which lost 0 bases and 1 base, there was a span of 8 bases. CDR3 region: CASSEYYPGTDTQYF. DNA of the CDR3: TGTGCCAGCAGTGAATATTACCCGGGCACAGATACGCAGTATTTT.